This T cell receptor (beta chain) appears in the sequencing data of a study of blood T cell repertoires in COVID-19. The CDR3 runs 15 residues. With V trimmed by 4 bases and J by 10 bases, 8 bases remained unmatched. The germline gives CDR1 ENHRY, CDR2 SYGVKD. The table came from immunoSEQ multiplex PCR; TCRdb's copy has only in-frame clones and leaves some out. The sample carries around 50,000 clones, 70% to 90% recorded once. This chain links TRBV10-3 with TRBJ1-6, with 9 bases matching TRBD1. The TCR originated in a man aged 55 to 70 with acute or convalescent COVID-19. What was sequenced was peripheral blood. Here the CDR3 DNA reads TGTGCCATCAGTGCCGAGGACAGGGGTAGGTCACCCCTCCACTTT. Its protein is CAISAEDRGRSPLHF.